This T cell receptor (beta chain) emerged from a study of spatial heterogeneity in lung cancer. This clonotype was recorded at least ten times. From the 5' RACE reads, TCRdb called clonotypes with MiXCR, one entry per CDR3 protein. The table includes over 50,000 distinct CDR3 sequences, about 6.6% detected once. This sample's time point: sample taken at primary tumor resection. The CDR3 is 18 residues long. Looked up from germline, CDR1 is LGHDT and CDR2 is YNNKEL (reference sequence). The trim removed 0 bases at V and 7 bases at J, leaving 15 bases unmatched. The TCR was taken from a female donor with early-stage non-small cell lung cancer. This chain connects TRBV3-1 to TRBJ2-7; 10 positions match TRBD2. The sample in question was PBMCs, obtained at surgery. The CDR3 nucleotides are TGTGCCAGCAGCCAAGATACAGCGGGAGGGATCCCTACGGGGGAGCAGTACTTC. Residues: CASSQDTAGGIPTGEQYF.